A single sample is the source of the 23 T cell receptor beta chains below, sequenced in a study of blood T cell repertoires in COVID-19. This table comes from immunoSEQ multiplex PCR, and its TCRdb copy is limited to in-frame clones, with some not included. The table shows a few hundred thousand clones, with around 92% occurring only once. Sequencing was done on a sample of peripheral blood. The receptors were sampled from a man between 40 and 49 years old with acute or convalescent COVID-19.

This rearrangement joins TRBV6-1 to TRBJ2-7; TRBD2 matches 8 bases. J was trimmed by 0 bases and V by 3 bases; bases with no gene match: 10. Germline CDR1 MNHNS, CDR2 SASEGT. CDR3 length: 17 amino acids. This CDR3 reads CASSDGLAEISSYEQYF. CDR3 DNA sequence: TGTGCCAGCAGTGATGGACTAGCCGAAATAAGCTCCTACGAGCAGTACTTC.

This sequence joins TRBV7-8 and TRBJ1-3; 7 nucleotides line up with TRBD1. Trimming removed 4 bases from V and 4 bases from J; junction bases left unmatched: 7. The CDR3 is 15 residues long. The germline gives CDR1 SGHVS, CDR2 FQNEAQ. CDR3 loop: CASSYSGTEGNTIYF. The CDR3 DNA reads as TGTGCCAGCAGCTACTCCGGGACAGAAGGAAACACCATATATTTT.

The gene calls are TRBV2 and TRBJ1-5; 8 bases are a match to TRBD1. Germline lookup yields CDR1 SNHLY and CDR2 FYNNEI. The length of the CDR3 is 15 residues. The ends lost 7 bases at V and 0 bases at J; junction bases unmatched: 5. The CDR3 nucleotides read TGTGCCAGCAAGCGGACAGGGAATAGCAATCAGCCCCAGCATTTT. Protein: CASKRTGNSNQPQHF.

This chain joins TRBV28 and TRBJ2-7; 12 nucleotides match TRBD1. Germline lookup yields CDR1 MDHEN and CDR2 SYDVKM. Trimming at V came to 6 bases and at J to 10 bases, leaving 16 bases not matched to a gene. CDR3 length equals 16 residues. CDR3 loop: CASRPRGQGAVREQYF. In DNA form, the CDR3 reads TGTGCCAGCAGACCTCGGGGACAGGGGGCTGTTCGCGAACAGTACTTC.

The V gene is TRBV7-6, the J gene TRBJ2-3; 7 bases align to TRBD2. V was pared by 5 bases and J by 0 bases, with 11 bases of the junction left unmatched. Germline CDR1 and CDR2: SGHVS and FNYEAQ. This CDR3 region has 17 residues. The CDR3 nucleotides read TGTGCCAGCAGCCCTCCGGGGGGAACAACTAGCACAGATACGCAGTATTTT. The encoded protein is CASSPPGGTTSTDTQYF.

V gene TRBV7-9 combines with J gene TRBJ2-6, with a possible D match to TRBD1 (6 bases). V lost 1 base, J lost 0 bases, and 16 bases lay in between. This CDR3 region has 19 residues. The V gene's germline CDR1 is SEHNR and CDR2 FQNEAQ (reference sequence). CDR3 amino acids: CASSLGRMTGSSGANVLTF. The DNA of the CDR3 is TGTGCCAGCAGCTTAGGTCGGATGACAGGATCCTCTGGGGCCAACGTCCTGACTTTC.

The chain employs TRBV5-1 and TRBJ1-3, with D perhaps TRBD1 (6 bases). The CDR3 extends over 17 amino acids. Germline V gives CDR1 SGHRS, CDR2 YFSETQ. V shed 2 bases and J shed 0 bases, with 15 bases lying between them. The CDR3 coding sequence is TGCGCCAGCAGCTTAAGGACAGCGCCGAGCTCTGGAAACACCATATATTTT. Its protein is CASSLRTAPSSGNTIYF.

The chain combines TRBV4-1 with TRBJ2-1, with TRBD2 identical over 12 bases. J gave up 8 bases and V 0 bases, and 8 bases lay outside the gene matches. The CDR3 runs 17 residues. The V gene's germline CDR1 is MGHRA and CDR2 YSYEKL. The CDR3, as DNA: TGCGCCAGCAGCCAAGATTTCCTAGCGGGAGGGGTAGATGAGCAGTTCTTC. This translates into CASSQDFLAGGVDEQFF.

The genes are TRBV30 and TRBJ1-1; D possibly corresponds to TRBD1 (6 bases). V dropped 2 bases and J dropped 1 base, with 8 bases sitting between them. Germline V lookup: CDR1 GTSNPN, CDR2 SVGIG (reference sequence). The length of the CDR3 is 13 residues. The CDR3 loop is CAWSTGQNTEAFF. For the CDR3, the DNA is TGTGCCTGGAGTACAGGGCAGAACACTGAAGCTTTCTTT.

The V gene is TRBV28, the J gene TRBJ2-3; perhaps TRBD1 as D (6 bases). Trimming shortened V by 7 bases and J by 5 bases, and 22 bases separated the two germline ends. The length of the CDR3 is 16 residues. Germline CDR1 MDHEN, CDR2 SYDVKM. CDR3 sequence (DNA): TGTGCCAGCATCCCGCGTGGGGGCGCGGGTGGAGATACGCAGTATTTT. Protein product: CASIPRGGAGGDTQYF. The full variable domain, rest sourced from reference TRBV28 and TRBJ2-3, is DVKVTQSSRYLVKRTGEKVFLECVQDMDHENMFWYRQDPGLGLRLIYFSYDVKMKEKGDIPEGYSVSREKKERFSLILESASTNQTSMYLCASIPRGGAGGDTQYFGPGTRLTVL.

This clone has only a few counts. The chain couples TRBV5-1 to TRBJ1-5, with D unresolved. Trimming cost V 4 bases and J 7 bases, with 15 bases left between them. The CDR3 covers 14 residues. Germline-derived CDR1 and CDR2 are SGHRS and YFSETQ. For the CDR3, the DNA is TGCGCCAGCAGCGAACGGGGAGCAGGACAGCCCCAGCATTTT. Its protein product is CASSERGAGQPQHF.

In this sample, this clone turned up a few times. The CDR3 coding sequence is TGTGCCAGCAGCGCGGACAGACCTAGGAACACTGAAGCTTTCTTT. Translated, it gives CASSADRPRNTEAFF. The chain uses TRBV2 and TRBJ1-1; D is perhaps TRBD1 (6 bases). V was cut by 6 bases and J by 1 base, with 15 bases left in between. Germline CDR1 SNHLY, CDR2 FYNNEI. The CDR3 consists of 15 residues.

The V call is TRBV29-1, the J call TRBJ1-1; TRBD1 agrees at 8 bases. Germline V gene data show CDR1 as SQVTM and CDR2 as ANQGSEA. The V and J ends lost 5 bases and 0 bases, in that order; junction bases with no gene match: 8. The CDR3 has 15 amino acids. This CDR3 reads CSVKPRDRLNTEAFF. CDR3 bases: TGCAGCGTTAAACCACGGGACAGGCTGAACACTGAAGCTTTCTTT.

The chain employs TRBV19 and TRBJ1-2; D unclear. CDR3 length equals 11 residues. V lost 3 bases to trimming and J lost 3 bases, with 2 bases between them. Looked up from germline, CDR1 is LNHDA and CDR2 is SQIVND (reference sequence). CDR3 loop: CASSIDYGYTF. CDR3 in DNA: TGTGCCAGTAGTATCGACTATGGCTACACCTTC. Complete variable domain (other parts from reference TRBV19 and TRBJ1-2): DGGITQSPKYLFRKEGQNVTLSCEQNLNHDAMYWYRQDPGQGLRLIYYSQIVNDFQKGDIAEGYSVSREKKESFPLTVTSAQKNPTAFYLCASSIDYGYTFGSGTRLTVV.

CDR3: CASSYLGLAGGFGTDTQYF. The CDR3 DNA sequence: TGTGCCAGCAGTTACCTGGGACTAGCGGGGGGGTTTGGGACAGATACGCAGTATTTT. This sequence joins TRBV6-2 or TRBV6-3 and TRBJ2-3, with TRBD2 matching 16 bases. The junction had 8 bases not matched to a gene; V was cut back by 2 bases and J by 3 bases. Per the germline V gene, CDR1 is MNHEY and CDR2 is SVGEGT. The CDR3 loop spans 19 amino acids.

V and J are TRBV7-9 and TRBJ1-1, with 11 bases lining up with TRBD1. This CDR3 contains 14 residues. Germline V gives CDR1 SEHNR, CDR2 FQNEAQ (reference sequence). V lost 10 bases to trimming and J lost 3 bases; unmatched junction nucleotides: 7. The CDR3 nucleotides read TGTGCCACCCGGACAGGGGGCGTAGACACTGAAGCTTTCTTT. Translation gives CATRTGGVDTEAFF.

V and J are TRBV9 and TRBJ1-3, with D possibly TRBD1 on 5 matching bases. The CDR3 sequence is 17 residues long. V lost 0 bases and J 0 bases, leaving 13 bases between the germline ends. Germline lookup yields CDR1 SGDLS and CDR2 YYNGEE. CDR3 DNA sequence: TGTGCCAGCAGCGTAGAGGCCGACAGCCTCTCTGGAAACACCATATATTTT. Its protein product is CASSVEADSLSGNTIYF. The entire variable domain, with the rest obtained from reference TRBV9 and TRBJ1-3, is as follows: DSGVTQTPKHLITATGQRVTLRCSPRSGDLSVYWYQQSLDQGLQFLIQYYNGEERAKGNILERFSAQQFPDLHSELNLSSLELGDSALYFCASSVEADSLSGNTIYFGEGSWLTVV.

The rearrangement joins TRBV2 to TRBJ2-5; TRBD2 is a possible D gene (5 bases). Between the trimmed V and J ends, which lost 6 bases and 1 base, there was a span of 12 bases. Germline CDR1 and CDR2: SNHLY and FYNNEI. The CDR3 length is 14 residues. CDR3 nucleotide sequence: TGTGCCAGCAGCCGAGGGCAACCCCAAGAGACCCAGTACTTC. Translating it yields CASSRGQPQETQYF.

The V call is TRBV28, the J call TRBJ2-7; D remains ambiguous. The germline V gene has CDR1 MDHEN and CDR2 SYDVKM. CDR3 length: 14 residues. Trimming removed 8 bases at V and 2 bases at J, with 16 bases between. The CDR3 here is CASQRRGQPYEQYF. The CDR3, as DNA: TGTGCCAGCCAACGCCGTGGGCAGCCCTACGAGCAGTACTTC.

This clone was observed a few times. V usage is TRBV3-1 (or the pseudogene TRBV3-2) and J usage is TRBJ1-6; the match to TRBD1 covers 8 bases. Germline-derived CDR1 and CDR2 are LGHDT and YNNKEL (reference sequence). The V gene end was trimmed by 4 bases and the J gene end by 6 bases; junction bases not matched to a gene: 8. This CDR3 is built from 16 residues. The CDR3, as DNA: TGTGCCAGCAGCCGAGGTGCAGGACAGGGTAATTCACCCCTCCACTTT. Translated, it gives CASSRGAGQGNSPLHF.

The J gene is TRBJ2-2, the V gene TRBV6-5, with D maybe TRBD1 (6 bases). V lost 2 bases, J lost 3 bases, and 13 bases lay in between. CDR3 length: 16 amino acids. Germline values: CDR1 MNHEY, CDR2 SVGAGI. In DNA form, the CDR3 reads TGTGCCAGCAGTTACACCTCACAGGGCCACACCGGGGAGCTGTTTTTT. Translating it yields CASSYTSQGHTGELFF.

This clone occurred a few times. The chain is built from TRBV3-1 (or the pseudogene TRBV3-2) and TRBJ2-1; TRBD2 matches at 7 bases. CDR1 and CDR2 (germline): LGHDT, YNNKEL (reference sequence). With V trimmed by 4 bases and J by 8 bases, 11 bases remained unmatched. The CDR3 consists of 15 residues. The CDR3 sequence: CASSPTWGGSYEQFF. The DNA for the CDR3 is TGTGCCAGCAGCCCCACCTGGGGCGGGAGTTATGAGCAGTTCTTC.

The V and J genes are TRBV28 and TRBJ1-2; TRBD1 is a possible D gene (5 bases). The germline gives CDR1 MDHEN, CDR2 SYDVKM. Trimming removed 5 bases at V and 8 bases at J, with 15 bases between. The CDR3 spans 13 residues. The CDR3 loop is CASSPAAGRGYTF. Written as DNA, the CDR3 is TGTGCCAGCAGTCCCGCGGCAGGGCGAGGCTACACCTTC.